This record concerns one T cell receptor beta chain sequence. Antigen unknown. This CDR3 contains 13 residues. In germline, CDR1 is MNHEY, CDR2 SVGEGT. V lost 5 bases to trimming and J lost 8 bases, with 15 bases between them. Together with a sample-barcoded 5' primer, a J-beta primer mix was included in a second PCR lasting about 6 to 11 cycles. A tag from a template-switch adaptor with 12 random nucleotides marked each cDNA molecule. A single record per CDR3 protein comes from TCRdb applying MiXCR to the 5' RACE reads. Of 1.5 million to 2 million distinct CDR3 sequences listed, about 50% were seen once; the top ten hold less than 2.5%. This sample stems from a study of blood T cells in healthy people across ages. The study, taken as a whole, reports: A roughly linear age-dependent decrease characterized TCR beta diversity per million T cells.

The chain uses TRBV6-2 or TRBV6-3 and TRBJ1-2; D perhaps matches TRBD1 (5 bases). The sequenced material came from blood. The receptor was isolated from a woman aged 40 to 50 in good health. The CDR3 bases are TGTGCCAGCAGTGATGGACGAGCAGGGGGCTACACCTTC. It translates to CASSDGRAGGYTF.